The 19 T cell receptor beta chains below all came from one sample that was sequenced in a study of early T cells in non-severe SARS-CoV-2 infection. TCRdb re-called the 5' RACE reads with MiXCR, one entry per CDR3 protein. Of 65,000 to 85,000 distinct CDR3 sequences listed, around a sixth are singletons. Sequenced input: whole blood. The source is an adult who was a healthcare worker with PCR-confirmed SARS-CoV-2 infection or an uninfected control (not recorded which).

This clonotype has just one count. This CDR3 reads CANPIEKLFF. As DNA, the CDR3 is TGTGCCAACCCGATTGAAAAACTGTTTTTT. This sequence joins TRBV6-5 and TRBJ1-4; D ambiguous. This CDR3 has 10 residues. With 10 bases removed from V and 7 bases from J, the gap between germline ends came to 7 bases. Germline values: CDR1 MNHEY, CDR2 SVGAGI.

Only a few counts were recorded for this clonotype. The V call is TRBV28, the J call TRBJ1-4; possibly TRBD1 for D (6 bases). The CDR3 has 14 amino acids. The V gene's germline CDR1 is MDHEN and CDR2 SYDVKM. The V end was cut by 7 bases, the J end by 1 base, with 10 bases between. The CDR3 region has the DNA TGTGCCAGCAACATACAGGGAACTAATGAAAAACTGTTTTTT. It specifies CASNIQGTNEKLFF.

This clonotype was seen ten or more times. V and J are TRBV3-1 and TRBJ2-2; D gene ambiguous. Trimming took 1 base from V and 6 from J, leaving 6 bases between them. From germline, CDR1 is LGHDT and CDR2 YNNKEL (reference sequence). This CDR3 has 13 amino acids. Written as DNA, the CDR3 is TGTGCCAGCAGCCAAGTGCAGGCCGGGGAGCTGTTTTTT. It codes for CASSQVQAGELFF.

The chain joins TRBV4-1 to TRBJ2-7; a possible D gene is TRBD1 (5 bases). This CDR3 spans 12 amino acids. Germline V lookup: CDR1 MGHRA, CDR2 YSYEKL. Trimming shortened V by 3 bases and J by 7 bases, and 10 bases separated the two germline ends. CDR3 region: CASSHPAGEQYF. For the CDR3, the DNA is TGCGCCAGCAGCCACCCCGCAGGGGAGCAGTACTTC.

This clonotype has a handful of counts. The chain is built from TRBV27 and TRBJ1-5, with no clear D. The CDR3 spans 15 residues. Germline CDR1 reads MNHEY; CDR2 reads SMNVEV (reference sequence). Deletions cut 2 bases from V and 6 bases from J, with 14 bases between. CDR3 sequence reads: CASSLLPPGGQPQHF. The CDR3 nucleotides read TGTGCCAGCAGTTTACTACCCCCCGGAGGTCAGCCCCAGCATTTT.

The CDR3 DNA is TGTGCCGGCATCGATATAGCGGGAGTTTCCTACAATGAGCAGTTCTTC. Its translation: CAGIDIAGVSYNEQFF. The chain couples TRBV7-2 to TRBJ2-1; 9 bases are shared with TRBD2. The CDR3 contains 16 residues. V dropped 11 bases and J dropped 1; count of bases not matched to a gene: 12. CDR1 and CDR2 (germline): SGHTA, FQGNSA.

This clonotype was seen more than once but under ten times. The CDR3 protein is CASSLQGVDEQFF. The CDR3 coding sequence is TGTGCCAGCAGCTTACAGGGAGTGGATGAGCAGTTCTTC. J is TRBJ2-1 and V is TRBV13; D is perhaps TRBD1 or TRBD2 (5 bases each). V lost 2 bases and J lost 8, with 10 bases in between. CDR1 and CDR2 (germline): PRHDT, FYEKMQ (reference sequence). This CDR3 is 13 amino acids long.

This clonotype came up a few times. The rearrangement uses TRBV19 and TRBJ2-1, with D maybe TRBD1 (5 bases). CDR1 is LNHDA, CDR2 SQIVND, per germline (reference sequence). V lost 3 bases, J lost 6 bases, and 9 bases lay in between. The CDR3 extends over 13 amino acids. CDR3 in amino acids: CASSMTAINEQFF. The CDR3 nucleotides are TGTGCCAGTAGTATGACAGCCATCAATGAGCAGTTCTTC.

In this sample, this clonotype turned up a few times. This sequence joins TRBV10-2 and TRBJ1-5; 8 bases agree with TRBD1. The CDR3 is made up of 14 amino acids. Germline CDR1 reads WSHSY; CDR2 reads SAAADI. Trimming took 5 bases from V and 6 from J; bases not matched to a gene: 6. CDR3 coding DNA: TGCGCCAGCAGTCAGGGGGCCTCCACTCAGCCCCAGCATTTT. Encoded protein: CASSQGASTQPQHF.

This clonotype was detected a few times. CDR3 nucleotide sequence: TGTGCCAGCAGCTTGGAAAGAGATACGCAGTATTTT. Translated, it gives CASSLERDTQYF. This chain uses TRBV5-5 with TRBJ2-3; D unresolved. The CDR3 consists of 12 residues. Germline V CDR1 and CDR2: SGHKS, YYEKEE (reference sequence). V gave up 0 bases and J gave up 5 bases, with 4 bases separating them.

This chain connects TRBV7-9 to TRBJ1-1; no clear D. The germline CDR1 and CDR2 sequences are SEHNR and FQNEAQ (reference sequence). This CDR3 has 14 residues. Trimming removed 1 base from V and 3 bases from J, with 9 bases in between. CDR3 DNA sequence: TGTGCCAGCAGCTTAGGGGAGGTGGACACTGAAGCTTTCTTT. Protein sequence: CASSLGEVDTEAFF.

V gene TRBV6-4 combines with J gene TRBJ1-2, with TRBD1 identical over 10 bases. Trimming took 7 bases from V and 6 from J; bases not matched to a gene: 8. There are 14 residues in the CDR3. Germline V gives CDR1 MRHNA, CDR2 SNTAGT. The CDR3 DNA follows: TGTGCCAGCACCCTTAGACAGGGGGCGAATGGCTACACCTTC. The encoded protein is CASTLRQGANGYTF.

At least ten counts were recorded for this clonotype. In nucleotides, the CDR3 is TGTGCCAGCAGCTTTGGGGCGTCCGAGCAGTACTTC. It specifies CASSFGASEQYF. This chain uses TRBV11-2 with TRBJ2-7; possibly TRBD1 for D (5 bases). The V end lost 3 bases, the J end lost 6 bases, and 9 bases lay between the germline ends. Germline lookup yields CDR1 SGHAT and CDR2 FQNNGV. The CDR3 is made up of 12 amino acids.

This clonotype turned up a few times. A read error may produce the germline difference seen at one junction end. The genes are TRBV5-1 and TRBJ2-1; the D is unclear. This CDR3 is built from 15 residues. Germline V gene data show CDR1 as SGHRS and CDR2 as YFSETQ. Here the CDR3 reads CASRLDDPSYNEQFF. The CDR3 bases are TGCGCCAGCAGGTTGGACGATCCCTCCTACAATGAGCAGTTCTTC.

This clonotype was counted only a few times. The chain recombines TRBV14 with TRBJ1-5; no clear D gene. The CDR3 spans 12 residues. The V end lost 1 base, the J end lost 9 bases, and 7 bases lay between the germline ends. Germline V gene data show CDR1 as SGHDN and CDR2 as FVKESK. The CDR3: CASSQVTGPQHF. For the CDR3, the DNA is TGTGCCAGCAGCCAAGTCACGGGGCCCCAGCATTTT. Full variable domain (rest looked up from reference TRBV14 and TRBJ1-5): EAGVTQFPSHSVIEKGQTVTLRCDPISGHDNLYWYRRVMGKEIKFLLHFVKESKQDESGMPNNRFLAERTGGTYSTLKVQPAELEDSGVYFCASSQVTGPQHFGDGTRLSIL.

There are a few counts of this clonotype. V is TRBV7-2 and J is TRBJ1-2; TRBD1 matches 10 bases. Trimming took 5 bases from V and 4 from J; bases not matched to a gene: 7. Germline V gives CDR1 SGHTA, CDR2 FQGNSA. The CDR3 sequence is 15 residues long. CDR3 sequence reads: CASSRDRGEGYGYTF. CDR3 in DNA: TGTGCCAGCAGCCGGGACAGGGGAGAGGGCTATGGCTACACCTTC.

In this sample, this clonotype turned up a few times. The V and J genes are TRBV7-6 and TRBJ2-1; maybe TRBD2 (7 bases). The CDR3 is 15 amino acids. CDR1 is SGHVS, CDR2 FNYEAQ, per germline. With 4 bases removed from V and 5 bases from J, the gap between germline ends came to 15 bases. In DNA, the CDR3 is TGTGCCAGCAGCTCTAGCGGAAGGGGGGACAATGAGCAGTTCTTC. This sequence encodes CASSSSGRGDNEQFF.

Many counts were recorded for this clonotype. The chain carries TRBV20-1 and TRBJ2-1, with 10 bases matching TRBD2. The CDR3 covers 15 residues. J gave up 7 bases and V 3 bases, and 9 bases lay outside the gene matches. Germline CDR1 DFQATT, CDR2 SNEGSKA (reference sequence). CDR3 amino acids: CSARGRLAGVNEQFF. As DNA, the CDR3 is TGCAGTGCTAGGGGTCGGCTAGCGGGGGTGAATGAGCAGTTCTTC.

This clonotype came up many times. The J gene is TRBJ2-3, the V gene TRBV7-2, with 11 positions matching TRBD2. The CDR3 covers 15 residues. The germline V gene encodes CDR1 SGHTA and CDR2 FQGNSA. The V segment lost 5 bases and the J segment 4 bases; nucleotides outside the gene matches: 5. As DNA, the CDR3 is TGTGCCAGCAGCCTAACTAGCGGGGGTGCAGATACGCAGTATTTT. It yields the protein CASSLTSGGADTQYF. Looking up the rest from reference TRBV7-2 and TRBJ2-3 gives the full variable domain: GAGVSQSPSNKVTEKGKDVELRCDPISGHTALYWYRQSLGQGLEFLIYFQGNSAPDKSGLPSDRFSAERTGGSVSTLTIQRTQQEDSAVYLCASSLTSGGADTQYFGPGTRLTVL.